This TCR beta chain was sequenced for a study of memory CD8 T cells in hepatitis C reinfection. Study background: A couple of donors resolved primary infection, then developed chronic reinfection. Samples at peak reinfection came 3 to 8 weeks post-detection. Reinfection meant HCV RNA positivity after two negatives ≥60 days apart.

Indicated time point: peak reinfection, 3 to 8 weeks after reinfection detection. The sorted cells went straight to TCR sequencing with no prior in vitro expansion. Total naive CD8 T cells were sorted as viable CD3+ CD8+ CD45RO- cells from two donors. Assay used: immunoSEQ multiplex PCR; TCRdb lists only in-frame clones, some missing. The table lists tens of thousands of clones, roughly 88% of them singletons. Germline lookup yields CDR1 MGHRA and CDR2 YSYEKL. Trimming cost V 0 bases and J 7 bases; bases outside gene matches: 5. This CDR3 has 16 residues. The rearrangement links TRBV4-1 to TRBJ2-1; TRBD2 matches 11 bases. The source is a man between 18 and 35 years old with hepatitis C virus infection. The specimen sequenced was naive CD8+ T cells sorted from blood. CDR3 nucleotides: TGCGCCAGCAGCCAAGAATCTAGCGGGAGGTGGAATGAGCAGTTCTTC. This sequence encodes CASSQESSGRWNEQFF.